This record looks at one T cell receptor (beta chain) sequence and its context. This entry comes from a study of human T cells and chemical hapten exposure. Each CDR3 protein gets one entry after TCRdb re-called the RACE reads with MiXCR. The data hold roughly 120,000 distinct CDR3 sequences, with approximately 15% observed a single time. The sample's time point: pre-sensitization, week 0. As to treatment: therapeutic diphenylcyclopropenone sensitization with weekly scalp DPC. Unmatched junction bases numbered 7, after V lost 4 bases and J lost 2 bases. The CDR3 runs 15 residues. Germline V gives CDR1 PRHDT, CDR2 FYEKMQ (reference sequence).

The receptor was derived from a woman between 18 and 30 years old with alopecia areata. Some clones in this sample may be carry-over from other donors' samples. The V and J genes are TRBV13 and TRBJ1-2, with TRBD1 matching 7 bases. The material sequenced was whole blood, taken in connection with sensitization to the hapten diphenylcyclopropenone (DPC). The CDR3 DNA reads as TGTGCCAGCAGCTCCAACAGGGGACGGAACTATGGCTACACCTTC. Its translation is CASSSNRGRNYGYTF.